This TCR beta chain was retrieved from a study of blood T cell repertoires in COVID-19. Data came from immunoSEQ multiplex PCR; TCRdb stores just in-frame clones and leaves some out. The table records over 100,000 clones, 65% to 90% of them present only once. The TCR comes from an elderly woman with active or convalescent COVID-19. Sample: peripheral blood.

The CDR3 nucleotides read TGTGCCAGCAGCTTGGCCGTTTTCACTGAAGCTTTCTTT. Translation gives CASSLAVFTEAFF. The gene calls are TRBV5-6 and TRBJ1-1; no reliable D call. The CDR3 consists of 13 residues. V lost 0 bases and J lost 4, with 7 bases in between. The V gene's germline CDR1 is SGHDT and CDR2 YYEEEE.